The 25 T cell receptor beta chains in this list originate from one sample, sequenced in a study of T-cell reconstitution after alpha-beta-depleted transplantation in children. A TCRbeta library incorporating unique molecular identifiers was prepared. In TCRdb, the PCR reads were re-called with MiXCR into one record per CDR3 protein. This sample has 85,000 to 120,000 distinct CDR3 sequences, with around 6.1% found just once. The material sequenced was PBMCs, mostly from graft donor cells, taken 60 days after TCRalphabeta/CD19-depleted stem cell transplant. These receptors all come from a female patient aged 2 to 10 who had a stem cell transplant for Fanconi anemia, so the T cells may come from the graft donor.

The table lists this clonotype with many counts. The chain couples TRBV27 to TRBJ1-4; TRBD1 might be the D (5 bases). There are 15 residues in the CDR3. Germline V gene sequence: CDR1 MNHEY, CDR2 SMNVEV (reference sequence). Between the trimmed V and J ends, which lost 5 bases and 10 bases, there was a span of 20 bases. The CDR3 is CASSPDQGIEVKLFF. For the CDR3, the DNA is TGTGCCAGCAGTCCGGACCAGGGCATCGAGGTAAAACTGTTTTTT.

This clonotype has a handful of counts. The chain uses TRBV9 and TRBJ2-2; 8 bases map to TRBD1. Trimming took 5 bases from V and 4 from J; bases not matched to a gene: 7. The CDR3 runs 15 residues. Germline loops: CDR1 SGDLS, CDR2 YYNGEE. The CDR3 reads CASSARTGSTGELFF. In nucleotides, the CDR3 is TGTGCCAGCAGTGCTAGGACAGGGAGCACCGGGGAGCTGTTTTTT.

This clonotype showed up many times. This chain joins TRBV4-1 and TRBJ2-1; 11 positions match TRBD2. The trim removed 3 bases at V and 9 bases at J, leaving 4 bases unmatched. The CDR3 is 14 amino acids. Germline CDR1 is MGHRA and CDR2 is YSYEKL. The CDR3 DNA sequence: TGCGCCAGCAGCCAGCTAGCGGGAGGTGGTGAGCAGTTCTTC. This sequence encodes CASSQLAGGGEQFF.

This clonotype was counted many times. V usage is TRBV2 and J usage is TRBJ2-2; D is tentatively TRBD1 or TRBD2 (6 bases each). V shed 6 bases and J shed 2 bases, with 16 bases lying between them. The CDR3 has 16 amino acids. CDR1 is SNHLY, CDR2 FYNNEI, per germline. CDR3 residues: CASSQEGGTNTGELFF. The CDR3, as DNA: TGTGCCAGCAGCCAAGAGGGGGGAACTAACACCGGGGAGCTGTTTTTT.

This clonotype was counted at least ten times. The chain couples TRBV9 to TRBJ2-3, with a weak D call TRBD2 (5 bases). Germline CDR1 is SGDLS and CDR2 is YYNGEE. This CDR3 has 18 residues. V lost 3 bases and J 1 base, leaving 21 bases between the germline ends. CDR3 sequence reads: CASSAGFDSMRGTDTQYF. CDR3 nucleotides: TGTGCCAGCAGCGCCGGTTTTGACTCGATGAGGGGCACAGATACGCAGTATTTT.

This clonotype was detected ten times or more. The CDR3 protein is CASSFGGSLAKNIQYF. For the CDR3, the DNA is TGTGCCAGCAGTTTTGGTGGCAGTCTAGCCAAAAACATTCAGTACTTC. V gene TRBV28 combines with J gene TRBJ2-4, with D unresolved. Germline assignment: CDR1 MDHEN and CDR2 SYDVKM. The CDR3 is 16 amino acids. The ends were cut back, 3 bases at V and 0 bases at J, with 12 bases in the middle.

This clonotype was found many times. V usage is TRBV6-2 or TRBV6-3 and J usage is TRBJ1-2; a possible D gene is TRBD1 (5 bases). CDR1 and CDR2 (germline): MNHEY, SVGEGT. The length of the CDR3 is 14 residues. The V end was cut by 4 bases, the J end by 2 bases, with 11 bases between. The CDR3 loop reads CASSSMTENYGYTF. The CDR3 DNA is TGTGCCAGCAGTTCGATGACAGAGAACTATGGCTACACCTTC.

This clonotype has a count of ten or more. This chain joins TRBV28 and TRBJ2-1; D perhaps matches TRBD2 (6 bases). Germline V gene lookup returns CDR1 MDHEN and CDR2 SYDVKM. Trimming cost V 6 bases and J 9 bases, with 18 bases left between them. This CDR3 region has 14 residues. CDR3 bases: TGTGCCAGCAGCCGGGACTCCCGAAGGGGTGAGCAGTTCTTC. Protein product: CASSRDSRRGEQFF.

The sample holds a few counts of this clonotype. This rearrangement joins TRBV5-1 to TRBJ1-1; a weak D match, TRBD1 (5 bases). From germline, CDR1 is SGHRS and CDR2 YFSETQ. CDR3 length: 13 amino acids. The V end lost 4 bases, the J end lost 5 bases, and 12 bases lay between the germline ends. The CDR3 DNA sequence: TGCGCCAGCAGCCCGGAGGGGAGTACTGAAGCTTTCTTT. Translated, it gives CASSPEGSTEAFF.

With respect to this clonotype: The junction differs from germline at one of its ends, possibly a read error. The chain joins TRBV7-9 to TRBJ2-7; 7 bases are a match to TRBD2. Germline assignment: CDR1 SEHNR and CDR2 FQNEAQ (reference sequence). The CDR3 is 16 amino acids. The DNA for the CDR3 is TGTGCCAGCAGCATGCTTGGCGATGCGGGAGCCTACGAGCAGTGCTTC. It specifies CASSMLGDAGAYEQCF.

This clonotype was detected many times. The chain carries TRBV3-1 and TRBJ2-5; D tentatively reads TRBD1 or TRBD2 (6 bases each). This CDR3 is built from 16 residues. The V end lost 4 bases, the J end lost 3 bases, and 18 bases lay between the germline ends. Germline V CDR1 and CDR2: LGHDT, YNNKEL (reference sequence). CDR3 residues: CASSLGGALSKETQYF. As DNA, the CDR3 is TGTGCCAGCAGCCTCGGGGGCGCCCTATCAAAAGAGACCCAGTACTTC.

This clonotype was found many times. CDR3 bases: TGCAGTGCCCCCAACTACGAGCAGTACTTC. The encoded protein is CSAPNYEQYF. V usage is TRBV20-1 and J usage is TRBJ2-7; D is unresolved. V was trimmed by 6 bases and J by 3 bases, leaving 6 bases between them. CDR1 is DFQATT, CDR2 SNEGSKA, per germline (reference sequence). This CDR3 contains 10 residues.

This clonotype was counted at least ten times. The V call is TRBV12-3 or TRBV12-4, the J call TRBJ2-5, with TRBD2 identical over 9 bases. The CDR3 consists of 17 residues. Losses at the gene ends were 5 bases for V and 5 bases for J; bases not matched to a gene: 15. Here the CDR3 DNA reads TGTGCCAGCAGTGGGTATTCCCCGGGACTAGCTTCTGAGACCCAGTACTTC. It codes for CASSGYSPGLASETQYF.

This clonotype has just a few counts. The CDR3, as DNA: TGCGCCAGCAGCCAAGTGGATCTAGCCAAAAACATTCAGTACTTC. This codes for CASSQVDLAKNIQYF. The genes are TRBV4-1 and TRBJ2-4; D gene uncertain. This CDR3 has 15 amino acids. Germline values: CDR1 MGHRA, CDR2 YSYEKL. V dropped 1 base and J dropped 0 bases, with 7 bases sitting between them.

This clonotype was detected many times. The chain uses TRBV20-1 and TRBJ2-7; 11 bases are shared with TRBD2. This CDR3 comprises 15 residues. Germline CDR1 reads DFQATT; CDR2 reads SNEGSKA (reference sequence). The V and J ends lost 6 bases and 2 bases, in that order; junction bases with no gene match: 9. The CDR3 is CSARRLAGYPYEQYF. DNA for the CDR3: TGCAGTGCCCGAAGACTAGCGGGATACCCCTACGAGCAGTACTTC.

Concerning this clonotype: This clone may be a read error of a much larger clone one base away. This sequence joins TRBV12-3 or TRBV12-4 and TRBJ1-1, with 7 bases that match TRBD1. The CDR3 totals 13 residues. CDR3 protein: CASSSQQGTESFF. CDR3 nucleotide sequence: TGTGCCAGCAGCTCTCAACAGGGGACTGAATCTTTCTTT.

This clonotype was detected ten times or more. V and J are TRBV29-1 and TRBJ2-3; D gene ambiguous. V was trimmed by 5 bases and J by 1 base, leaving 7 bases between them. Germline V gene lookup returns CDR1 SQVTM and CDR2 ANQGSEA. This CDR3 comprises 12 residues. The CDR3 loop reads CSVLKGTDTQYF. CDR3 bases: TGCAGCGTTTTGAAGGGCACAGATACGCAGTATTTT.

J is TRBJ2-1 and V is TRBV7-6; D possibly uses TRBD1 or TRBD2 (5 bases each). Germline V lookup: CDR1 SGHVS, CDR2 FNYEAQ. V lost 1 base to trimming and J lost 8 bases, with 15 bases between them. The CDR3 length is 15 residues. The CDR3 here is CASSLVVSGTDEQFF. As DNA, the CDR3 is TGTGCCAGCAGCTTAGTTGTATCAGGGACGGATGAGCAGTTCTTC.

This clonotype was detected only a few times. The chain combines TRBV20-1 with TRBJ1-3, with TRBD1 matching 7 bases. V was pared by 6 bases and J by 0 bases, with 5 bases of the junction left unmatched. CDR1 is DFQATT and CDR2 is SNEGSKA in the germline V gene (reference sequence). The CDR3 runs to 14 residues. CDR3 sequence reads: CSAPGQNSGNTIYF. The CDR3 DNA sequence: TGCAGTGCCCCGGGACAGAACTCTGGAAACACCATATATTTT.

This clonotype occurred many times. The DNA for the CDR3 is TGCGCCAGCAGCCAACCCCCGTGGGGTGGAAATCAGCCCCAGCATTTT. It is translated as CASSQPPWGGNQPQHF. This chain links TRBV4-1 with TRBJ1-5; D ambiguous. This CDR3 has 16 amino acids. The V and J ends lost 2 bases and 4 bases respectively, with 15 bases between them. Per germline, CDR1 MGHRA and CDR2 YSYEKL.

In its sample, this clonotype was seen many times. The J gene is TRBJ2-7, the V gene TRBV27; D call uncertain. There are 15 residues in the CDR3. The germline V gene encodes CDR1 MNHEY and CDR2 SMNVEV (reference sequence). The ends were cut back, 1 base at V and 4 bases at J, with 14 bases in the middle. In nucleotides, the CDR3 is TGTGCCAGCAGTTTATTCCCTAGTCCGACTTACGAGCAGTACTTC. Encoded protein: CASSLFPSPTYEQYF.

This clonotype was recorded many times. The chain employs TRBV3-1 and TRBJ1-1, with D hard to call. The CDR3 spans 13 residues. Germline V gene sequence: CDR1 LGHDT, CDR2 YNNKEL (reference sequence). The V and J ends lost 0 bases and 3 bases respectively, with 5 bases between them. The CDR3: CASSQEGDTEAFF. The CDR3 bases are TGTGCCAGCAGCCAAGAAGGAGACACTGAAGCTTTCTTT.

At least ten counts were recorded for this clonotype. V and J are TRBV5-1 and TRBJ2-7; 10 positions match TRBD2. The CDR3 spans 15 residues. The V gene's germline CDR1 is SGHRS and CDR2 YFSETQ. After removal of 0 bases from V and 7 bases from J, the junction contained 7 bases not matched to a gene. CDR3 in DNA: TGCGCCAGCAGCTTGGCCAGCGGGGGGGCCCGGGAGCAGTACTTC. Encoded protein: CASSLASGGAREQYF.

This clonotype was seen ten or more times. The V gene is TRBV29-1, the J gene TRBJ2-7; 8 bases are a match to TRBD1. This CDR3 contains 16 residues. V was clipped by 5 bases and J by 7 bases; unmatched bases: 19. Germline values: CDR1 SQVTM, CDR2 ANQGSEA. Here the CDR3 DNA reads TGCAGCGTTCGGCCCACTTCGACAGGGGCGGCAGGGGAGCAGTACTTC. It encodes CSVRPTSTGAAGEQYF.

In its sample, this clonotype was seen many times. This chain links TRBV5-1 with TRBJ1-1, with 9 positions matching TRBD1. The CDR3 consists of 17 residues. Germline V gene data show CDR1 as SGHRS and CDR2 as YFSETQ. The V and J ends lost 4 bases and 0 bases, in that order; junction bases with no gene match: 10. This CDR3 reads CASSIRDRESMNTEAFF. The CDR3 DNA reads TGCGCCAGCAGCATCCGGGACAGGGAATCGATGAACACTGAAGCTTTCTTT. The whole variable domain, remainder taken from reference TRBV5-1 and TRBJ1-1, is KAGVTQTPRYLIKTRGQQVTLSCSPISGHRSVSWYQQTPGQGLQFLFEYFSETQRNKGNFPGRFSGRQFSNSRSEMNVSTLELGDSALYLCASSIRDRESMNTEAFFGQGTRLTVV.